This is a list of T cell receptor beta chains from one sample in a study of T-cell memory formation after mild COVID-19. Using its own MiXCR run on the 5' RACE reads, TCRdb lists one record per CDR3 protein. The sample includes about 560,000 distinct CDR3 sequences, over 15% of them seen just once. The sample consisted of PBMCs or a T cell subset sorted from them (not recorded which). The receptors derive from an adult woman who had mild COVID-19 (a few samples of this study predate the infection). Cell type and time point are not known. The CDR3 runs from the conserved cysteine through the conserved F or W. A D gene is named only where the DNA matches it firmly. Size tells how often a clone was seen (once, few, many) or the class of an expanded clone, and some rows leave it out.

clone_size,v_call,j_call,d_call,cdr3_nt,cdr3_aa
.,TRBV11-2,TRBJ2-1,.,TGTGCCAGCAGCTCCGGGGTGCAGTTCTTC,CASSSGVQFF
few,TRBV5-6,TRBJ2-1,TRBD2,TGTGCCAGCAGCTTGGGAAGGGGACTAGCGGGAGGCAATGAGCAGTTCTTC,CASSLGRGLAGGNEQFF
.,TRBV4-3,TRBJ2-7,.,TGCGCCAGCAGCCATACTAGAAGCTCCTACGAGCAGTACTTC,CASSHTRSSYEQYF
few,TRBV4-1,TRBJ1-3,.,TGCGCCAGCAGTCTATCGGGGGGAAGGGGGTCTGGAAACACCATATATTTT,CASSLSGGRGSGNTIYF
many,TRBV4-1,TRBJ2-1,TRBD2,TGCGCCAGCAGCCAAGGAGCGGGGGGCTCCTACAATGAGCAGTTCTTC,CASSQGAGGSYNEQFF
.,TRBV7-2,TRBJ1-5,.,TGTGCCAGCAGCTTAGGCAGCCTGGGGCCCCAGCATTTT,CASSLGSLGPQHF
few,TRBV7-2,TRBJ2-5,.,TGTGCCAGCAGCTTAAGTGAGGGCCCCGAGACCCAGTACTTC,CASSLSEGPETQYF
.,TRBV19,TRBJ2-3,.,TGTGCCAGTAGTATAGTTCAGGGGGATACGCAGTATTTT,CASSIVQGDTQYF
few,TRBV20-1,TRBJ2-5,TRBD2,TGCAGTGCAACTAGCGGGGGGGGCGATATTGGGACCCAGTACTTC,CSATSGGGDIGTQYF
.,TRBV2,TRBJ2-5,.,TGTGCCAGCAAGGTGGGGGTCCTAGAGACCCAGTACTTC,CASKVGVLETQYF
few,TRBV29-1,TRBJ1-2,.,TGCAGCGTTGAAGATCACTCGGCGGTCCGGAGGGGCTACACCTTC,CSVEDHSAVRRGYTF
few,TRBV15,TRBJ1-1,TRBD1,TGTGCCACCAGCAGGGAGGACAGGGGGGTCACTGAAGCTTTCTTT,CATSREDRGVTEAFF
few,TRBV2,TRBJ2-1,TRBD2,TGTGCCAGCAGTGTGGCGGGGGTTTCCTACAATGAGCAGTTCTTC,CASSVAGVSYNEQFF
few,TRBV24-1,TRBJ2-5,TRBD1,TGTGCCACCAGTAGTACAGGGGGACGCGAGACCCAGTACTTC,CATSSTGGRETQYF
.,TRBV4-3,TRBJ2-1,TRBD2,TGCGCCAGCAGCCAAAAACCAGGACTAGCGGGAGGTACCTACAATGAGCAGTTCTTC,CASSQKPGLAGGTYNEQFF
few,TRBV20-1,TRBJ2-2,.,TGCAGTGCTGTTACAGGGTGTATTAGTATTGCCGGGGAGCTGTTTTTT,CSAVTGCISIAGELFF
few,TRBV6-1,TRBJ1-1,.,TGTGCCAGCAGCACCGCCGGGACGGGGGACACTGAAGCTTTCTTT,CASSTAGTGDTEAFF
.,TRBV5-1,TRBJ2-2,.,TGCGCCATCAGCTTACGGGGCCCCCCGAACACCGGGGAGCTGTTTTTT,CAISLRGPPNTGELFF
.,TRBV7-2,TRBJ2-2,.,TGTGCCAGCAGCCAACAGGGATCTACCGGGGAGCTGTTTTTT,CASSQQGSTGELFF
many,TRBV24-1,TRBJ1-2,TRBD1,TGTGCCACCAGTGATCACGGGACAGCCTCCTACTATGGCTACACCTTC,CATSDHGTASYYGYTF
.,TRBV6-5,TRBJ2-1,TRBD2,TGTGCCAGCAGTCACCGTTGGGCTAGCGGGGATAATGAGCAGTTCTTC,CASSHRWASGDNEQFF
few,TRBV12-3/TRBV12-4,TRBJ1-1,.,TGTGCCAGCAGCCCAGGGTTGTACACTGAAGCTTTCTTT,CASSPGLYTEAFF
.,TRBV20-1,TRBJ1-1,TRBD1,TGCAGTGCTAGCCCCACCGGACAGGGGCCTGAAGCTTTCTTT,CSASPTGQGPEAFF
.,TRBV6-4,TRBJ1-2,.,TGTGCCAGCAGTCCAAACGGGATTCTCGACGTTTATGGCTACACCTTC,CASSPNGILDVYGYTF
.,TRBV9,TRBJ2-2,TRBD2,TGTGCCAGCAGCCCAGTGGGGGTACTAGCGGGAGTAGGGACCGGGGAGCTGTTTTTT,CASSPVGVLAGVGTGELFF
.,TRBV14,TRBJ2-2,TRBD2,TGTGCCAGCAGCCTACTAGCGGGGCTGAGGACCGGGGAGCTGTTTTTT,CASSLLAGLRTGELFF
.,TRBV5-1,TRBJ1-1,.,TGCGCCAGCAGCCATAACGGTGGGGCTGAAGCTTTCTTT,CASSHNGGAEAFF
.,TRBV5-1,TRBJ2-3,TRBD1,TGCGCCAGCAGCGTCGGGACAGGGATGACGGATACGCAGTATTTT,CASSVGTGMTDTQYF
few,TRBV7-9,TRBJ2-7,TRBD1,TGTGCCAGCAGCCACGGGACAGGGGTCTACGAGCAGTACTTC,CASSHGTGVYEQYF
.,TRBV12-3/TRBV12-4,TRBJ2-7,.,TGTGCCAGCAGTTTATTGGTCTCCAACGAGCAGTACTTC,CASSLLVSNEQYF
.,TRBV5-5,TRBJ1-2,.,TGTGCCAGCAGCTTGGCGAGAGGCATGGGCTATGGCTACACCTTC,CASSLARGMGYGYTF
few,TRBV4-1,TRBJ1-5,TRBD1,TGCGCCAGCAGCCTTGGACAGGGAAAAACAAACAATCAGCCCCAGCATTTT,CASSLGQGKTNNQPQHF
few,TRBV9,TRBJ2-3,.,TGTGCCAGCAGCCCCACCTTAAGGGGGCGTGCGGGAGTGCCCACAGATACGCAGTATTTT,CASSPTLRGRAGVPTDTQYF
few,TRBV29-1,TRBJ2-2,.,TGCAGCGTTGGCGAAGCAAACACCGGGGAGCTGTTTTTT,CSVGEANTGELFF
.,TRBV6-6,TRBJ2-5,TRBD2,TGTGCCAGCAGTCCTTCTAGCGGCCCCCTTCGGACCCAGTACTTC,CASSPSSGPLRTQYF
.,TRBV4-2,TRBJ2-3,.,TGTGCCAGCAGCCAAGAAAACTTGGGCCCTGGGACAGATACGCAGTATTTT,CASSQENLGPGTDTQYF
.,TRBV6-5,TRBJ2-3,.,TGTGCCAGCAGTTACTCGACGGTCCACACAGATACGCAGTATTTT,CASSYSTVHTDTQYF
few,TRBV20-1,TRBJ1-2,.,TGCAGTGCCCCGGGTGGGGAGGGAATCTATGGCTACACCTTC,CSAPGGEGIYGYTF
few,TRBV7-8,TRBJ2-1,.,TGTGCCAGCAGCTTAGAGCGTCGCAATGAGCAGTTCTTC,CASSLERRNEQFF
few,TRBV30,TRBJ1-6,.,TGTGCCTGGAGTAGGGCTAATAATTCACCCCTCCACTTT,CAWSRANNSPLHF
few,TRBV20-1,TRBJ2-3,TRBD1,TGCAGTGCTAGAGGAGTCGGACAGGGGGCCCGCTGGGGAGATACGCAGTATTTT,CSARGVGQGARWGDTQYF
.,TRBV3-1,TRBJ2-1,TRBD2,TGTGCCAGCAGCCAAGATGGAACGGGAGGGCGGTTCTTC,CASSQDGTGGRFF
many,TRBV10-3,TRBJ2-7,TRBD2,TGTGCCGCCGGGACTAGAAGATCCTACGAGCAGTACTTC,CAAGTRRSYEQYF
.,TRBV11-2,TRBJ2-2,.,TGTGCCAGCAGCCCGGGGACACTCAACACCGGGGAGCTGTTTTTT,CASSPGTLNTGELFF
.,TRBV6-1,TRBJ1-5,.,TGTGCCAGCAGTGAACAGGGGCCTGATCAGCCCCAGCATTTT,CASSEQGPDQPQHF
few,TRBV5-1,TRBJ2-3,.,TGCGCCAGCCGTCTTGGACAGTCGAGGGATACGCAGTATTTT,CASRLGQSRDTQYF
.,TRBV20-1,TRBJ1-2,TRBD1,TGCAGTGCTAGACAGACGGACAGGGGGAACTATGGCTACACCTTC,CSARQTDRGNYGYTF
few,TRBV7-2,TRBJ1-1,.,TGTGCCAGCAGTTCGGGACGGAGTAACACTGAAGCTTTCTTT,CASSSGRSNTEAFF
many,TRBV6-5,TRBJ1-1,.,TGTGCCAGCAGTTACGGTAGGAACACTGAAGCTTTCTTT,CASSYGRNTEAFF
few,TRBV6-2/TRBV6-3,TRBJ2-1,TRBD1,TGTGCCAGCAGTTACTCAGGGGGCGGCTACAATGAGCAGTTCTTC,CASSYSGGGYNEQFF
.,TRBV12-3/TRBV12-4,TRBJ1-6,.,TGTGCCAGCAATACGGACGGGGCGCTGGGGAATTCACCCCTCCACTTT,CASNTDGALGNSPLHF
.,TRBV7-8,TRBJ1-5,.,TGTGCCAGCCTTGAGTGGGAGGGCGGGCCCCAGCATTTT,CASLEWEGGPQHF
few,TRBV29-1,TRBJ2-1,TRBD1,TGCAGCGTTCCGGACAGGGGCCCTCTCAATGAGCAGTTCTTC,CSVPDRGPLNEQFF
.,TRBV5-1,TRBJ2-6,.,TGCGCCAGCAGAGAAGCCTCGGGATCTTTCTTCTCTGGGGCCAACGTCCTGACTTTC,CASREASGSFFSGANVLTF
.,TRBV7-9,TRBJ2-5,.,TGTGCCAGCCAGCTGGCAGGGACGGAGACCCAGTACTTC,CASQLAGTETQYF
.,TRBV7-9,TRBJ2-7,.,TGTGCCAGCAGCTCCGAGTTTGAGCAGTACTTC,CASSSEFEQYF
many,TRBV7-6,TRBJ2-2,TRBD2,TGTGCCAGCAGCGAACGAGGACTAGCGGGGAGGGCCACCGGGGAGCTGTTTTTT,CASSERGLAGRATGELFF
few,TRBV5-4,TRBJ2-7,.,TGTGCCAGCAGCCTCCTTGAGGCCTACGAGCAGTACTTC,CASSLLEAYEQYF
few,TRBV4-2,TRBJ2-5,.,TGTGCCAGCAGCCAAGTGATCTGGGAGACCCAGTACTTC,CASSQVIWETQYF